One and the same sample provided the 9 T cell receptor beta chains below, sequenced in a study of cytomegalovirus exposure and HLA in healthy donors. The primer mix had 60 Vbeta and 13 Jbeta primers. The data were produced by immunoSEQ multiplex PCR, yet TCRdb's version contains in-frame clones alone and is incomplete. Counted here are roughly 160,000 clones, around four fifths occurring once; the ten biggest clones make up 1%. The sequencing sample was made of PBMCs. The origin of the receptors is a woman aged 50 to 60 in good health and CMV-seropositive.

The chain has TRBV19 and TRBJ2-7; 10 bases are shared with TRBD1. This CDR3 is built from 12 residues. Germline assignment: CDR1 LNHDA and CDR2 SQIVND (reference sequence). V shed 10 bases, J shed 5 bases, and the junction held 5 bases outside the gene matches. In DNA, the CDR3 is TGTGCCACTGGGACAGGGGTGGACGAGCAGTACTTC. Protein: CATGTGVDEQYF.

Details on this clone: Germline is not matched at one junction end, which may reflect a read error. The chain carries TRBV7-9 and TRBJ1-1, with 7 positions matching TRBD1. Looked up from germline, CDR1 is SEHNR and CDR2 is FQNEAQ (reference sequence). The CDR3 has 14 amino acids. DNA of the CDR3: TGTTCCAGCAGCTTTGAGGGGGCCAGTACCGAAGCTTTCTTT. Its protein is CSSSFEGASTEAFF.

The chain recombines TRBV6-5 with TRBJ1-4; 9 bases map to TRBD1. This CDR3 is 15 amino acids long. The germline V gene has CDR1 MNHEY and CDR2 SVGAGI. V lost 4 bases, J lost 11 bases, and 11 bases stayed unmatched. CDR3 bases: TGTGCCAGCAGTTTGGAAAAACAGGGGGCTAGTAAACTGTTTTTT. Translating it yields CASSLEKQGASKLFF.

The V gene is TRBV27, the J gene TRBJ1-2, with 8 bases that match TRBD1. The V gene end was trimmed by 0 bases and the J gene end by 4 bases; junction bases not matched to a gene: 10. The germline V gene encodes CDR1 MNHEY and CDR2 SMNVEV (reference sequence). The CDR3 sequence is 17 residues long. CDR3 coding DNA: TGTGCCAGCAGTTTATCGAGCGGGACAGGAGTAACCTATGGCTACACCTTC. It is translated as CASSLSSGTGVTYGYTF.

The rearrangement links TRBV11-2 to TRBJ2-7; tentative D call: TRBD2 (5 bases). Trimming took 10 bases from V and 4 from J, leaving 23 bases between them. The germline V gene has CDR1 SGHAT and CDR2 FQNNGV. This CDR3 is built from 15 residues. CDR3 in DNA: TGTGCCACCCGCTATGGGGAGCAGTTAAAGTACGAGCAGTACTTC. Protein sequence: CATRYGEQLKYEQYF.

In its sample, this clone was seen a few times. V is TRBV18 and J is TRBJ2-1; 8 bases agree with TRBD1. The CDR3 is made up of 15 amino acids. V dropped 4 bases and J dropped 1; count of bases not matched to a gene: 3. Germline V lookup: CDR1 KGHSH, CDR2 LQKENI. CDR3 in amino acids: CASSLQGESYNEQFF. The CDR3 DNA reads TGTGCCAGCTCACTACAGGGGGAGTCCTACAATGAGCAGTTCTTC. Combining the CDR3 with reference TRBV18 and TRBJ2-1 gives the whole variable domain NAGVMQNPRHLVRRRGQEARLRCSPMKGHSHVYWYRQLPEEGLKFMVYLQKENIIDESGMPKERFSAEFPKEGPSILRIQQVVRGDSAAYFCASSLQGESYNEQFFGPGTRLTVL.

This chain joins TRBV28 and TRBJ1-2; the D gene is possibly TRBD1 (5 bases). There are 14 residues in the CDR3. The germline V gene has CDR1 MDHEN and CDR2 SYDVKM. The V end lost 6 bases, the J end lost 8 bases, and 19 bases lay between the germline ends. The CDR3 region is CASSSIRIRVGYTF. The DNA for the CDR3 is TGTGCCAGCAGCTCGATCCGGATCAGGGTAGGCTACACCTTC.

The chain joins TRBV4-3 to TRBJ2-2; D remains unclear. The V end was cut by 4 bases, the J end by 0 bases, with 12 bases between. The V gene's germline CDR1 is LGHNA and CDR2 YSLEER. The CDR3 runs to 16 residues. The CDR3 loop is CASSPHRQSNTGELFF. As DNA, the CDR3 is TGCGCCAGCAGCCCTCACCGACAATCGAACACCGGGGAGCTGTTTTTT.

The gene calls are TRBV7-8 and TRBJ2-3, with a possible D match to TRBD1 (6 bases). The ends were cut back, 6 bases at V and 0 bases at J, with 16 bases in the middle. The CDR3 spans 16 residues. CDR1 and CDR2 (germline): SGHVS, FQNEAQ. CDR3 amino acids: CASSSDGTSSTDTQYF. The CDR3 region has the DNA TGTGCCAGCAGTTCAGACGGGACATCTAGCACAGATACGCAGTATTTT.